This TCR beta chain came from a study of blood T cell repertoires in COVID-19 (dated by TCRdb to 2018 to 2020). Background on the whole study: Collaborator samples came from the United States, Italy and Spain and covered acute and convalescent phases of COVID-19. Where HLA class I and class II types were available, the types were taken from metadata supplied by the sample provider, not from assay-based typing. Subjects who had been exposed to COVID-19, were actively infected with it, or had recovered from it provided the deeply sampled blood TCRbeta repertoires that made up the dataset. Samples were obtained from the ongoing ImmuneRACE study (first 160 participants) and from 1,000 to 1,500 subjects provided by 6 global collaborators. The prospective study material was composed of cDNA or gDNA derived from T cells, B-cell-depleted T cells, or PBMCs. The repertoires were released in a freely available public database intended as a resource for research on the immune response to SARS-CoV-2. Sample metadata almost always included a de-identified subject ID, COVID-19 status, age in years and sex.

TCRbeta CDR3 regions were amplified from genomic DNA by means of the immunoSEQ Assay, a bias-controlled multiplex PCR. On the authors' methods: The number of nucleated cells in each sample was estimated by amplification of reference gene primers within the assay. To quantify the absolute abundance of each unique TCRbeta CDR3 rearrangement, sequence reads were collapsed and filtered. Productive Simpson clonality was computed per sample as the square root of Simpson's diversity index over productive rearrangements. TCRdb obtained this table from immuneACCESS and retained in-frame rearrangements with V and J assigned. These tables miss some clones; where compared with another copy, unresolved V genes account for less than half of the shortfall, and the remainder is unexplained. The V and J calls and clone size come from that table; D and trimming were worked out from the DNA. The table for this sample lists approximately 170,000 clones; 80% to 90% of them were counted only once. Clones ranked in the top ten supply around 1.9% of the sample.

Beyond this particular receptor, the publication reports: Clinical and demographic metadata were provided uncurated, with the amount varying by source and participant.

A second Seattle source provided samples from volunteer blood donors who had recovered from COVID-19. The collaborating institutions used their own protocols to collect whole blood in K2EDTA tubes. For TCRbeta analysis, collaborator samples were shipped as frozen whole blood, as isolated PBMCs, or as DNA extracted from either sample type. Concerning this clone itself: There is no known antigen for this receptor. No base-level quality is on record; no much larger clone is a single base apart.

Here V drops 3 bases and J drops 2 bases, and the junction holds 0 bases not matched to any gene. Looking up the germline V gene yields CDR1 SGDLS and CDR2 YYNGEE. CDR3 length: 15 amino acids, cysteine to phenylalanine. Just CDR3 DNA is preserved here, 45 bases in frame from base 1. The chain joins TRBV9 to TRBJ2-1; 12 middle bases align to TRBD2. The sample consisted of peripheral blood. The source is a man aged 18-30 years who had recovered from COVID-19. The CDR3 region has the sequence CASSASGRAYNEQFF. Read as DNA, the sequence is TGTGCCAGCAGCGCTAGCGGGAGGGCCTACAATGAGCAGTTCTTC.